This entry concerns a single T cell receptor beta chain. This record comes from a study of blood T cell repertoires in COVID-19. Study information: T cells, B-cell-depleted T cells, or PBMCs supplied cDNA or gDNA.

In the source study's methods: Using reference gene primer amplification, nucleated cell counts were estimated. Using immunoSEQ multiplex PCR, the repertoire was profiled, and TCRdb retains in-frame clones only, with some absent. V and J calls plus clone size are reproduced from that table; the DNA served to infer D and trimming. The sample has a few hundred thousand clones; roughly 87% are singletons. Two negative PCRs, clearance, or symptom resolution had been documented for recovered Cohort 3 donors. The CDR3 loop spans 15 amino acids. Germline values: CDR1 MGHDK, CDR2 SYGVNS. J lost 2 bases, V lost 6 bases, and 10 bases had no gene match.

The material sequenced was PBMCs or T cells enriched from blood (not recorded which). This TCR came from a woman aged 25-40 years who had recovered from COVID-19. The chain uses TRBV25-1 and TRBJ2-7, with 7 bases lining up with TRBD1. The CDR3, as DNA: TGTGCCAGCAGCGAAGCCGACAGGGTTCCCTACGAGCAGTACTTC. It is translated as CASSEADRVPYEQYF.